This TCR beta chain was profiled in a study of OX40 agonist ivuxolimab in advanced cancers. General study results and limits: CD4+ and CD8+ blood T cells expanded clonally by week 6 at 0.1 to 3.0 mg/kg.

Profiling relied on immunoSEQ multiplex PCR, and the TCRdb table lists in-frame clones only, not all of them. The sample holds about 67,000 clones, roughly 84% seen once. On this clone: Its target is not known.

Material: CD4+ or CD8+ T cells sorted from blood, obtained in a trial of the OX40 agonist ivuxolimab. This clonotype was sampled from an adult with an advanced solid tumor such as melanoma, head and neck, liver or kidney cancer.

In nucleotides, the CDR3 is TGTGCCAGCAGCTGGGACAGGGGGGGAAACACCATATATTTT. This translates into CASSWDRGGNTIYF. V is TRBV6-6 and J is TRBJ1-3, with 11 bases fitting TRBD1. The germline V gene encodes CDR1 MNHNY and CDR2 SVGAGI (reference sequence). Trimming cost V 6 bases and J 4 bases; bases outside gene matches: 2. The CDR3 runs to 14 residues.